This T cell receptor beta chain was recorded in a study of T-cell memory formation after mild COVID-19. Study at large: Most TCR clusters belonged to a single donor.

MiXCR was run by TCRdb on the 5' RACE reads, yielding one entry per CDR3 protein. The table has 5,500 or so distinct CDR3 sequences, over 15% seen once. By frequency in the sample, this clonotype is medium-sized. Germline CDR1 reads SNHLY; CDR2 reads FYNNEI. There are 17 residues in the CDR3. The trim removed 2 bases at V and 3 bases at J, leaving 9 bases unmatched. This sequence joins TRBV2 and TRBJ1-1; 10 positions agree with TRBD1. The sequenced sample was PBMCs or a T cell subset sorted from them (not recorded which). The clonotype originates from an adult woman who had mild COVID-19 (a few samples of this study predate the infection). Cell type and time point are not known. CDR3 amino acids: CASSEWWTGGSDTEAFF. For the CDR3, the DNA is TGTGCCAGCAGTGAATGGTGGACAGGGGGGTCGGACACTGAAGCTTTCTTT.